This T cell receptor beta chain comes out of a study of CD8 T cells in Susac syndrome (dated by TCRdb to between 2018 and 2021). Concerning the study at large: Among the Susac syndrome patients who were sequenced, clinically active disease was present in six and clinical remission was observed in fewer than 10. At blood withdrawal, Susac syndrome patients were therapy-naive, treated with corticosteroids (with IVIg additionally given to some), or treated with IVIg alone. The study used repertoire sequencing to test whether antigen drove CD8+ T cell activation and differentiation in Susac syndrome. The paper as a whole reports these results and caveats: In the CD4+ T cell repertoire of Susac syndrome patients, clonal expansion was not detected. The number of individuals in the TCR sequencing and HLA analysis was acknowledged as relatively small.

With respect to this clonotype: Its antigen is still unknown. Base qualities are missing; no much larger clone stands one base away.

RNA was extracted with the RNeasy kit and about 0.5 to 1 ug was reverse transcribed using random hexamers. TCR beta CDR3 regions were amplified with the immunoSEQ multiplex PCR assay covering 54 Vbeta and 13 Jbeta segments. PCR amplification bias was corrected using a synthetic template baseline for primer optimization and computational correction. As for the authors' bioinformatics: Reads were annotated to V, D and J genes per IMGT and analyzed with immunoSEQ Analyzer, keeping only productive sequences. Clonality was calculated as one minus the Shannon entropy normalized by log2 of the number of productive unique sequences. Public and private clones were assessed among the 100 most prevalent clones of each patient and control. Clones were defined as Susac-specific when absent from the healthy and MS cohorts, from approximately 970 published viral clones and from other ImmuneACCESS disease sequences. TCRdb passed the public sequencing reads through fastp at Q25 and MiXCR, retaining productive beta sequences. Each entry is one CDR3 protein sequence, shown with its most common DNA and genes. The V and J calls were determined by TCRdb, not by the authors. This sample has 140,000 or so distinct CDR3 sequences in its table, and around 95% of those were observed once. The leading ten clones occupy over 0.075% of the sample.

Peripheral blood CD8+ and CD4+ T cells from healthy donors, Susac syndrome patients and multiple sclerosis patients were profiled by high-throughput TCR beta sequencing. The Susac syndrome patients fulfilled recently defined diagnostic criteria for either definite or probable disease. Bulk CD8+ and CD4+ T cells were purified by magnetic negative isolation, whereas CD8+ TEMRA cells were enriched by FACS. Blood was drawn into EDTA tubes, processed within 24 hours, and PBMCs were isolated by density gradient centrifugation. PBMCs intended for TCR sequencing were frozen in liquid nitrogen and were later thawed in a 37 degrees C water bath. The sorted or isolated CD4+, CD8+ and CD8+ TEMRA cells reached a purity of at least 90%. CDR1 and CDR2 (KGHSH, LQKENI) derive from the germline V gene. V and J lose 2 bases and 1 base, and a span of 8 bases separates them. There are 14 amino acids in the CDR3, from cysteine to phenylalanine inclusive. Just CDR3 DNA is preserved here, 42 bases in frame from base 1.

The source of this sequence is a human donor with Susac syndrome. The sample taken for sequencing was CD4+ T cells from PBMCs. Recombination linked TRBV18 to TRBJ2-5, with the D gene call left open. The CDR3 is CASSPNHLQETQYF. The nucleotides read TGTGCCAGCTCACCAAACCACCTCCAAGAGACCCAGTACTTC.